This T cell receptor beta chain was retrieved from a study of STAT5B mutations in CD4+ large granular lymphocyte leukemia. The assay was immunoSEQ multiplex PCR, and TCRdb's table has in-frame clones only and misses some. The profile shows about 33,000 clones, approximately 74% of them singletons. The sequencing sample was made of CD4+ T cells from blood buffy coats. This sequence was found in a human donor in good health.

CDR3 protein: CASRYRLPGQVTDTQYF. CDR3 bases: TGTGCCAGCAGATACCGCCTTCCGGGACAAGTCACAGATACGCAGTATTTT. The J gene is TRBJ2-3, the V gene TRBV27; TRBD1 might be the D (6 bases). The CDR3 consists of 17 residues. Trimming shortened V by 6 bases and J by 2 bases, and 21 bases separated the two germline ends. CDR1 is MNHEY and CDR2 is SMNVEV in the germline V gene (reference sequence).